This TCR beta chain was recorded in a study of post-analysis software for immune sequencing data. Study-level information: Patients had relapsing-remitting, secondary progressive or progressive-relapsing multiple sclerosis; some lacked subtype. Notes on the study in general: Among 5 or 6 TRBV segments more frequent in patients than controls were TRBV5-6, TRBV5-1 and TRBV20-1. Comparison with controls showed significantly lower normalized Chao1 diversity in multiple sclerosis patients.

V was pared by 0 bases and J by 0 bases, with 1 base of the junction left unmatched. Germline V CDR1 and CDR2: SGHRS, YFSETQ. The CDR3 is 16 residues long. Sequencing libraries made from TCR beta cDNA carried unique molecular identifiers. A population of roughly 0.9 to 11 million T cells gave rise to roughly 500,000 cDNA molecules. MiXCR, run by TCRdb on the PCR reads, gives a single entry per CDR3 protein. The sample has roughly 730,000 distinct CDR3 sequences, roughly 27% seen once. Comment on this clonotype: What it binds is not known.

The source of this sequence is a girl between 10 and 17 years old with multiple sclerosis. The gene calls are TRBV5-1 and TRBJ1-3, with TRBD1 matching 9 bases. Sequencing was done on a sample of blood. The CDR3 loop reads CASSLGDRDSGNTIYF. CDR3 bases: TGCGCCAGCAGCTTGGGGGACAGGGACTCTGGAAACACCATATATTTT.